The rows below give T cell receptor beta chains drawn from one sample of a study of glioma-infiltrating T cells after dendritic cell vaccination. This table comes from immunoSEQ multiplex PCR, and its TCRdb copy is limited to in-frame clones, with some not included. The sample includes about 67,000 clones, about 76% of them seen just once. The source material was blood, sampled before dendritic cell vaccination. The receptors come from a human donor with glioblastoma. The CDR3 runs from the conserved cysteine through the conserved F or W. Fields, in order: D gene, V gene, J gene, clone size, CDR3 protein, CDR3 DNA. A D gene is named only where the DNA matches it firmly. Size is omitted from some rows. Given values are once, few, many or a class for expanded clones.

>NA|TRBV7-2|TRBJ1-3|NA
CASSPPTGNTIYF
TGTGCCAGCAGCCCCCCCACTGGAAACACCATATATTTT
>TRBD2|TRBV4-2|TRBJ2-3|NA
CASSQGTSGSTDTQYF
TGTGCCAGCAGCCAAGGGACTAGCGGCAGCACAGATACGCAGTATTTT
>TRBD1|TRBV5-1|TRBJ1-6|NA
CASSLGTAGSPLHF
TGCGCCAGCAGCTTAGGGACAGCAGGATCACCCCTCCACTTT
>TRBD2|TRBV19|TRBJ2-2|few
CASSMGLGGSTGELFF
TGTGCCAGTAGTATGGGACTGGGGGGGAGCACCGGGGAGCTGTTTTTT
>TRBD1|TRBV2|TRBJ1-2|NA
CASTEGAGTVNYGYTF
TGTGCCAGCACCGAGGGGGCCGGGACAGTAAACTATGGCTACACCTTC
>NA|TRBV7-9|TRBJ2-7|few
CASSLGPGDYYEQYF
TGTGCCAGCAGCTTAGGTCCAGGGGACTACTACGAGCAGTACTTC
>NA|TRBV4-1|TRBJ1-2|NA
CASSQGANYGYTF
TGCGCCAGCAGCCAGGGGGCGAACTATGGCTACACCTTC
>TRBD2|TRBV5-6|TRBJ2-1|NA
CASSASGGPRRHEQFF
TGTGCCAGCAGCGCTAGCGGGGGCCCGCGTCGGCATGAGCAGTTCTTC
>TRBD2|TRBV6-4|TRBJ2-3|few
CASSALSGGASDTQYF
TGTGCCAGCAGTGCACTTAGCGGGGGGGCCTCAGATACGCAGTATTTT
>NA|TRBV9|TRBJ2-3|NA
CASSAQQGGADTQYF
TGTGCCAGCAGCGCCCAACAGGGGGGGGCAGATACGCAGTATTTT
>NA|TRBV5-1|TRBJ1-1|NA
CASSLEWGSLNTEAFF
TGCGCCAGCAGCTTGGAGTGGGGCAGCTTGAACACTGAAGCTTTCTTT
>TRBD1|TRBV2|TRBJ1-1|NA
CASSEGRTGNTEAFF
TGTGCCAGCAGTGAGGGGAGGACAGGGAACACTGAAGCTTTCTTT
>NA|TRBV9|TRBJ2-3|NA
CASSVALFGGDTQYF
TGTGCCAGCAGCGTAGCCCTCTTCGGAGGAGATACGCAGTATTTT
>NA|TRBV9|TRBJ2-3|NA
CASSGDSPSTDTQYF
TGTGCCAGCAGCGGTGACAGCCCGAGCACAGATACGCAGTATTTT
>TRBD1|TRBV5-4|TRBJ1-2|NA
CASSLKQGFNYGYTF
TGTGCCAGCAGCTTGAAACAGGGGTTTAACTATGGCTACACCTTC
>NA|TRBV18|TRBJ2-7|NA
CASSLTGRSYEQYF
TGTGCCAGCTCACTAACAGGGCGCTCCTACGAGCAGTACTTC
>NA|TRBV2|TRBJ2-7|few
CASTETDSYEQYF
TGTGCCAGCACTGAGACTGACTCCTACGAGCAGTACTTC
>TRBD2|TRBV6-6|TRBJ2-7|NA
CASTPRGETGSYEQYF
TGTGCCAGCACCCCACGGGGGGAGACCGGTTCCTACGAGCAGTACTTC
>TRBD1|TRBV19|TRBJ1-1|NA
CASTETGATEAFF
TGTGCCAGTACAGAGACAGGGGCCACTGAAGCTTTCTTT
>NA|TRBV6-5|TRBJ1-2|NA
CASTLDRLGGYTF
TGTGCCAGCACCCTAGACAGGCTCGGTGGCTACACCTTC
>TRBD1|TRBV29-1|TRBJ2-5|NA
CSAHPGTGSQETQYF
TGCAGCGCCCACCCCGGGACAGGGTCCCAAGAGACCCAGTACTTC
>TRBD1|TRBV6-5|TRBJ2-5|NA
CASSPQQGVQETQYF
TGTGCCAGCAGTCCCCAACAGGGGGTTCAAGAGACCCAGTACTTC
>NA|TRBV5-1|TRBJ1-1|NA
CASTLAAANTEAFF
TGCGCCAGCACCCTGGCGGCGGCGAACACTGAAGCTTTCTTT
>NA|TRBV15|TRBJ2-5|NA
CATSRDSGETQYF
TGTGCCACCAGCAGGGACAGTGGGGAGACCCAGTACTTC
>NA|TRBV4-3|TRBJ1-2|NA
CASSRTGQNYGYTF
TGCGCCAGCAGCCGAACGGGACAAAACTATGGCTACACCTTC
>TRBD1|TRBV5-6|TRBJ2-7|NA
CASSLLTGDLYEQYF
TGTGCCAGCAGCTTGTTGACAGGGGATCTGTACGAGCAGTACTTC
>NA|TRBV5-1|TRBJ1-1|once
CASSLAGGMNTEAFF
TGCGCCAGCAGCTTGGCTGGGGGGATGAACACTGAAGCTTTCTTT
>NA|TRBV5-8|TRBJ1-2|NA
CASRALVGPGGYTF
TGTGCCAGCAGGGCCCTGGTCGGGCCAGGGGGCTACACCTTC
>NA|TRBV5-8|TRBJ2-7|NA
CASSLGQDYEQYF
TGTGCCAGCAGCTTGGGACAGGACTACGAGCAGTACTTC
>NA|TRBV9|TRBJ2-5|NA
CASSRGGSQETQYF
TGTGCCAGCTCCCGTGGGGGGTCCCAAGAGACCCAGTACTTC
>NA|TRBV11-1|TRBJ2-5|NA
CASSRDDYQQETQYF
TGTGCCAGCAGTCGCGATGATTACCAACAAGAGACCCAGTACTTC
>NA|TRBV19|TRBJ1-1|NA
CASSNSLMNTEAFF
TGTGCCAGTAGTAACTCTCTTATGAACACTGAAGCTTTCTTT
>NA|TRBV13|TRBJ2-1|few
CASSLGLNEQFF
TGTGCCAGCAGCTTAGGCCTCAATGAGCAGTTCTTC
>NA|TRBV5-4|TRBJ2-7|NA
CASSLAGGNEQYF
TGTGCCAGCAGCTTGGCGGGGGGCAACGAGCAGTACTTC
>NA|TRBV18|TRBJ1-5|NA
CASSPPGGRETNQPQHF
TGTGCCAGCTCACCACCGGGGGGACGGGAGACCAATCAGCCCCAGCATTTT
>TRBD2|TRBV19|TRBJ2-3|once
CASSIASGDTDTQYF
TGTGCCAGTAGTATAGCTAGCGGGGACACAGATACGCAGTATTTT
>NA|TRBV6-5|TRBJ1-6|NA
CASSYLKTRSKSPLHF
TGTGCCAGCAGTTACCTTAAGACTCGTTCAAAGTCACCCCTCCACTTT
>TRBD1|TRBV4-3|TRBJ2-3|NA
CASSLGQGVTDTQYF
TGCGCCAGCAGCCTTGGACAGGGGGTCACAGATACGCAGTATTTT
>NA|TRBV11-3|TRBJ2-7|NA
CASSPGQNTYEQYF
TGTGCCAGCAGTCCCGGACAGAATACCTACGAGCAGTACTTC
>TRBD1|TRBV2|TRBJ1-1|NA
CASSSGGAEYTEAFF
TGTGCCAGCAGCTCAGGGGGCGCGGAGTACACTGAAGCTTTCTTT
>NA|TRBV4-1|TRBJ1-6|NA
CASSPIGASYNSPLHF
TGCGCCAGCAGCCCTATTGGGGCCTCCTATAATTCACCCCTCCACTTT
>TRBD2|TRBV19|TRBJ2-1|NA
CASSVVAGGYNEQFF
TGTGCCAGTAGTGTGGTAGCGGGGGGTTACAATGAGCAGTTCTTC
>TRBD1|TRBV5-1|TRBJ2-1|NA
CASSLGPGQGYNEQFF
TGCGCCAGCAGCTTGGGGCCGGGACAGGGGTACAATGAGCAGTTCTTC
>NA|TRBV6-6|TRBJ2-1|NA
CASSYGARTYDEQFF
TGTGCCAGCAGTTATGGGGCGCGGACCTACGATGAGCAGTTCTTC
>TRBD1|TRBV5-4|TRBJ1-1|NA
CASRLPGTGLNTEAFF
TGTGCCAGCAGGCTCCCCGGGACAGGACTAAACACTGAAGCTTTCTTT